This T cell receptor (beta chain) was profiled in a study of blood T cell repertoires in COVID-19. Study details: Researchers got acute and convalescent COVID-19 samples from the United States, Italy and Spain. Sources were T cells, B-cell-depleted T cells, or PBMCs; the material itself was cDNA or gDNA.

Trimming shortened V by 3 bases and J by 9 bases, and 9 bases separated the two germline ends. Germline V gene sequence: CDR1 MDHEN, CDR2 SYDVKM. The CDR3 sequence is 12 residues long. The authors' processing: Estimates of nucleated cell counts were drawn from the amplification of reference gene primers. This table comes from immunoSEQ multiplex PCR, and its TCRdb copy is limited to in-frame clones, with some not included. D and trimming were read from the DNA, whereas the V and J calls and clone size are those reported in that table. The sample lists approximately 80,000 clones; 80% to 85% were seen once.

This clonotype was obtained from an elderly man with acute or convalescent COVID-19. V usage is TRBV28 and J usage is TRBJ2-1, with D tentatively TRBD1 (5 bases). Sequencing used peripheral blood. CDR3 region: CASSLVGLEQFF. In DNA form, the CDR3 reads TGTGCCAGCAGTTTGGTGGGGCTTGAGCAGTTCTTC.